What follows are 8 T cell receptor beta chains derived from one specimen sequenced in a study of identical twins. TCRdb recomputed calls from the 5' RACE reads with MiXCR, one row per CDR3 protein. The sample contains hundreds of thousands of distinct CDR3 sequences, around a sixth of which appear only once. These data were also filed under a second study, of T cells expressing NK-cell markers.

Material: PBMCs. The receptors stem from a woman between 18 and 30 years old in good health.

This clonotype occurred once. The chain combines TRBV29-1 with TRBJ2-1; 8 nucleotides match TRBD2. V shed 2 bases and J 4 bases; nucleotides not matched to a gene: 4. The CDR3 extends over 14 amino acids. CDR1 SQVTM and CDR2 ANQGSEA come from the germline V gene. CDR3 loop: CSVEQRERYNEQFF. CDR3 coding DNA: TGCAGCGTTGAACAGCGGGAGAGGTACAATGAGCAGTTCTTC.

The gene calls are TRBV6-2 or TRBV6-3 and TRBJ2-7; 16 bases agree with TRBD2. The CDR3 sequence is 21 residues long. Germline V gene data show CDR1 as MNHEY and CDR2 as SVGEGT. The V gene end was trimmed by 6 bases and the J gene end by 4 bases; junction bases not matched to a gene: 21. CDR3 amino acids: CASSRSTLGLAGGGERYEQYF. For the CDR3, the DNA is TGTGCCAGCAGCAGATCAACTTTGGGACTAGCGGGAGGGGGAGAAAGGTACGAGCAGTACTTC.

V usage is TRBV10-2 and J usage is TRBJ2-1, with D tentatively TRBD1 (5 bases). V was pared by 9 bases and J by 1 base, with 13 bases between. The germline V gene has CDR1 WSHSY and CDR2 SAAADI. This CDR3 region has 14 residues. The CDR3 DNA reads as TGCGCCAGTGGTCTGGCAGGGTCCTACAATGAGCAGTTCTTC. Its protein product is CASGLAGSYNEQFF.

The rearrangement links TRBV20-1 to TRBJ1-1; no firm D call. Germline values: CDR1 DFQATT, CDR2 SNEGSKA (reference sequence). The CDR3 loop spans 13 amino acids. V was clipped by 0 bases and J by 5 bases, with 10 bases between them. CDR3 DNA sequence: TGCAGTGCTAGAGATCGTGGATGGACTGAAGCTTTCTTT. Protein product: CSARDRGWTEAFF.

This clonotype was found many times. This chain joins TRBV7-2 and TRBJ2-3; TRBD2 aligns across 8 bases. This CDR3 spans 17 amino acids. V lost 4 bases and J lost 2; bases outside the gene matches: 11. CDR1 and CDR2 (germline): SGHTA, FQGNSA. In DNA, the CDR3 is TGTGCCAGCAGCTCGAGAACTAGCGGTAAAAACACAGATACGCAGTATTTT. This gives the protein CASSSRTSGKNTDTQYF.

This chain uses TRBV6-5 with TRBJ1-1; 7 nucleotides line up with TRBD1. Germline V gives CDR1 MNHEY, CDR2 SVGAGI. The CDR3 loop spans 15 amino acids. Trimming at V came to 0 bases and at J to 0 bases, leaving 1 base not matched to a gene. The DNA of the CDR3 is TGTGCCAGCAGTTACTCGACAGGGTTGAACACTGAAGCTTTCTTT. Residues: CASSYSTGLNTEAFF.

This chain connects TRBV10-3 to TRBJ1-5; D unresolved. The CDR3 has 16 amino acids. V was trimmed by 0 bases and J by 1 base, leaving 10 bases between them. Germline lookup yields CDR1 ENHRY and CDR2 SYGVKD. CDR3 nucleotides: TGTGCCATCAGTGAGTCGCCGAGTGGGAGCAATCAGCCCCAGCATTTT. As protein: CAISESPSGSNQPQHF.

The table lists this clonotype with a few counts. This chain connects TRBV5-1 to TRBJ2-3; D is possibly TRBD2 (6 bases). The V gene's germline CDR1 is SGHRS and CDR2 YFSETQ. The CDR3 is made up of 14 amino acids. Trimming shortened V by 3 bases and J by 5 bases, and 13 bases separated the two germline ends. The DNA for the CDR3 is TGCGCCAGCAGCTGGGGGACGGGAGAAGATACGCAGTATTTT. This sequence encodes CASSWGTGEDTQYF.